This T cell receptor (beta chain) was documented in a study of CD8 T cells in ankylosing spondylitis. Points from the study as a whole: Reportedly, significant enrichment of disease-linked clones occurred in matched ankylosing spondylitis synovial fluid.

This clonotype was detected many times. Its matching antigen is unknown. Per the germline V gene, CDR1 is SGDLS and CDR2 is YYNGEE. Deletions cut 0 bases from V and 6 bases from J, with 15 bases between. The CDR3 length is 16 residues. Each CDR3 protein gets one entry after TCRdb re-called the 5' RACE reads with MiXCR. The sample includes 39,000 or so distinct CDR3 sequences, less than 4% of them seen just once. The TCR comes from a male donor with ankylosing spondylitis or in good health (not recorded which). The J gene is TRBJ2-2, the V gene TRBV9, with TRBD2 as a possible D gene (5 bases). Sequenced input: blood, either unsorted or a sorted T cell fraction (not recorded which). This CDR3 reads CASSVEIASRAGELFF. CDR3 DNA sequence: TGTGCCAGCAGCGTAGAGATAGCTTCGAGGGCCGGGGAGCTGTTTTTT.